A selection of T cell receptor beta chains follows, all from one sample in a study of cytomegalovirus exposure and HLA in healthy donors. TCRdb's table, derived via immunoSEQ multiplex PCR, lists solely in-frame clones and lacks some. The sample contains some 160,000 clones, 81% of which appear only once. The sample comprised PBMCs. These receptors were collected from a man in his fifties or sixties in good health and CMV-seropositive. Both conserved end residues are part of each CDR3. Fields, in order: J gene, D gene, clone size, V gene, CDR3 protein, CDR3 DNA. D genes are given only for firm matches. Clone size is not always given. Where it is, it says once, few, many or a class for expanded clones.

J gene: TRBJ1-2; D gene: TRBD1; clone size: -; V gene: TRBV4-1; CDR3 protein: CASTGDTGVYYGYTF; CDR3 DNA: TGCGCCAGCACCGGAGACACAGGGGTCTACTATGGCTACACCTTC
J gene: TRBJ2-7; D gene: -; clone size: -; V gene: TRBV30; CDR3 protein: CAWKSGTHYEQYF; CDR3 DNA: TGTGCCTGGAAATCAGGCACACACTACGAGCAGTACTTC
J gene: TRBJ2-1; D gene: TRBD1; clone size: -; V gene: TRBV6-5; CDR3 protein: CASRLDRGSYNEQFF; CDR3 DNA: TGTGCCAGCAGACTTGACAGGGGCTCCTACAATGAGCAGTTCTTC
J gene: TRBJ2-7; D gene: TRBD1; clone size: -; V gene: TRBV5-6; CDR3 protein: CASSLDRGWYEQYF; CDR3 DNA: TGTGCCAGCAGCTTGGACAGGGGTTGGTACGAGCAGTACTTC
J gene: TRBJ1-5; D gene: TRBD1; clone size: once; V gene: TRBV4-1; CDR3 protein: CTSSQGQGGANQPQHF; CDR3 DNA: TGCACCAGCAGCCAAGGTCAAGGGGGCGCGAATCAGCCCCAGCATTTT
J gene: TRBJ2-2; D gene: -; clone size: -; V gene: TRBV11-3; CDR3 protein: CASSLELNTGELFF; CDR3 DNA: TGTGCCAGCAGCTTAGAACTGAACACCGGGGAGCTGTTTTTT
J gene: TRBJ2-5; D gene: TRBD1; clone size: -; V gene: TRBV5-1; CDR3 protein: CASSRGGGETQYF; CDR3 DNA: TGCGCCAGCAGCCGAGGGGGCGGGGAGACCCAGTACTTC
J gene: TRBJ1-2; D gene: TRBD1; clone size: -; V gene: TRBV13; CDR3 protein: CASSIQGSYGYTF; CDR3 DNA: TGTGCCAGCAGCATACAGGGGTCCTATGGCTACACCTTC
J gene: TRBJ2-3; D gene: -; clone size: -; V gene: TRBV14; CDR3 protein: CASSQITQATDTQYF; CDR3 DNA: TGTGCCAGCAGCCAAATTACCCAGGCCACAGATACGCAGTATTTT
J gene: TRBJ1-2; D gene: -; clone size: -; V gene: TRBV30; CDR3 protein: CAQGLKTGGVLKGYTF; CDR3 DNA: TGTGCCCAAGGGCTGAAGACAGGAGGAGTGCTTAAAGGCTACACCTTC
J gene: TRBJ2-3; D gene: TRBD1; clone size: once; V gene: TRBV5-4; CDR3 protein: CASSLGVHRGVDTQYF; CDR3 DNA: TGTGCCAGCAGCTTGGGTGTTCACAGGGGAGTAGATACGCAGTATTTT
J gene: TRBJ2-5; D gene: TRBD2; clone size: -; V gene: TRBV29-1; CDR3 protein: CSVDSGETQYF; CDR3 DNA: TGCAGCGTTGATAGCGGGGAGACCCAGTACTTC
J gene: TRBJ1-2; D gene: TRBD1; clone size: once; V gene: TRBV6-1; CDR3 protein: CASSVYGTAVPYGYTF; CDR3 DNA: TGTGCCAGCAGTGTCTACGGGACAGCGGTACCTTATGGCTACACCTTC
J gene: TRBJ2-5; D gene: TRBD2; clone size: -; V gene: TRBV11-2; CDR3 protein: CASSLGASGGGQETQYF; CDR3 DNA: TGTGCCAGCAGCTTAGGGGCTAGCGGGGGGGGCCAAGAGACCCAGTACTTC
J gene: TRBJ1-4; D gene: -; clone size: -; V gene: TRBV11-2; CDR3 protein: CASSLGQLNEKLFF; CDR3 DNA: TGTGCCAGCAGCTTAGGACAGCTTAATGAAAAACTGTTTTTT
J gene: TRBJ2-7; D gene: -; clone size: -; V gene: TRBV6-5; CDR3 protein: CASRRSTGDSYEQYF; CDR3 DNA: TGTGCCAGCAGGAGATCGACAGGCGACTCCTACGAGCAGTACTTC
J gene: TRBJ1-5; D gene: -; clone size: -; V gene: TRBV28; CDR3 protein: CASSLGGGNQPQHF; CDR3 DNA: TGTGCCAGCAGTTTGGGGGGAGGCAATCAGCCCCAGCATTTT
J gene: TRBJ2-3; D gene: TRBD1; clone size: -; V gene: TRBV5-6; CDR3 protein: CASSNAGTGTDTQYF; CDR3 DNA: TGTGCCAGCAGCAACGCCGGGACAGGCACAGATACGCAGTATTTT
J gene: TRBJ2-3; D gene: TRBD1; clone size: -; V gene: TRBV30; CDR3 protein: CAWWGQQKSDTQYF; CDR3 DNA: TGTGCCTGGTGGGGACAGCAAAAATCAGATACGCAGTATTTT
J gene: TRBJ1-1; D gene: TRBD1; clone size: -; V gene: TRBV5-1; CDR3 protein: CASSVPGTGFNTEAFF; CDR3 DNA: TGCGCCAGCAGCGTACCGGGGACAGGCTTTAACACTGAAGCTTTCTTT
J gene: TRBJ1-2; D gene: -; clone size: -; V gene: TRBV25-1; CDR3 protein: CASSDQGSSYGYTF; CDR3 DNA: TGTGCCAGCAGTGATCAGGGGTCAAGCTATGGCTACACCTTC
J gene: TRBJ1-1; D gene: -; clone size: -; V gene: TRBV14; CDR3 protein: CASSQDLGEVNTEAFF; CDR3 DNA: TGTGCCAGCAGCCAAGATTTGGGGGAGGTGAACACTGAAGCTTTCTTT
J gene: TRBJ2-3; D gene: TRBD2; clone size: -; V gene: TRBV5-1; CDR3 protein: CASSPPLAGGADTQYF; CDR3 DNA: TGCGCCAGCAGCCCCCCCCTAGCGGGGGGGGCAGATACGCAGTATTTT
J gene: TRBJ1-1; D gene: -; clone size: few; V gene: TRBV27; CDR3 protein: CASSSRGSGTEAFF; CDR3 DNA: TGTGCCAGCAGCTCACGGGGGAGTGGCACTGAAGCTTTCTTT
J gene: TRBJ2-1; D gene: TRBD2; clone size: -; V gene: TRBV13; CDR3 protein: CASSLGAAGENYNEQFF; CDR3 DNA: TGTGCCAGCAGCTTAGGCGCAGCGGGGGAAAATTACAATGAGCAGTTCTTC
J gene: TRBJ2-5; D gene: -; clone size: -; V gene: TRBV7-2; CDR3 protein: CASSLAGAQETQYF; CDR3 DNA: TGTGCCAGCAGCTTAGCGGGAGCACAAGAGACCCAGTACTTC